This paragraph reports one T cell receptor (beta chain). The antigen is undetermined. Sequencing targeted expressed TCRB transcripts, as all isolated RNA had been reverse transcribed. Several million reads on average were seen across naive, central memory and regulatory T cell samples. Data came from immunoSEQ multiplex PCR; TCRdb stores just in-frame clones and leaves some out. Of some 500,000 clones listed, 11% were seen once; the top ten hold 0.04% to 0.05%. These data originate in a study of beta chain features in type 1 diabetes. For the study at large: Patients shared similar age, gender and cell yields with healthy donors.

Only one heparinised blood draw was taken per donor, and its volume averaged about 120 mL. Findings and limits, study-wide: Reads derived from cDNA could over-represent cells showing high TCR expression.

Trimming removed 3 bases from V and 1 base from J, with 9 bases in between. The CDR3 covers 14 residues. Germline lookup yields CDR1 LGHNT and CDR2 FRNRAP. The chain employs TRBV12-5 and TRBJ2-5; weak D call: TRBD2 (6 bases). The sequencing sample was made of naive CD4+ T cells from blood. The source of this sequence is a woman between 18 and 30 years old in good health. The CDR3 here is CASGLSAGQETQYF. The DNA for the CDR3 is TGTGCTAGTGGTTTATCAGCGGGCCAAGAGACCCAGTACTTC.